This is a list of T cell receptor beta chains from one sample in a study of blood T cell repertoires in COVID-19. Sequencing was performed with immunoSEQ multiplex PCR; in TCRdb, only in-frame clones are kept and a portion is missing. This table has tens of thousands of clones, around 85% appearing once. Sequenced sample: peripheral blood. The receptors were sampled from a man aged 80 or over with acute or convalescent COVID-19. Both conserved end residues are part of each CDR3. A clone size is listed for some rows: how often the clone was seen (once, few, many), or a class if it is expanded.

clone size: -; J gene: TRBJ2-5; V gene: TRBV18; CDR3 protein: CASSRAQETQYF
clone size: -; J gene: TRBJ2-1; V gene: TRBV7-2; CDR3 protein: CASSLVGGDYNEQFF
clone size: -; J gene: TRBJ2-5; V gene: TRBV5-6; CDR3 protein: CASRKIRGSETQYF
clone size: -; J gene: TRBJ2-7; V gene: TRBV5-4; CDR3 protein: CASSHPDNPPYEQYF
clone size: -; J gene: TRBJ1-1; V gene: TRBV7-2; CDR3 protein: CASSFGQAVTEAFF
clone size: -; J gene: TRBJ2-4; V gene: TRBV10-3; CDR3 protein: CAISEPGERNIQYF
clone size: -; J gene: TRBJ1-5; V gene: TRBV7-2; CDR3 protein: CASSGRQGNQPQHF
clone size: once; J gene: TRBJ2-7; V gene: TRBV7-9; CDR3 protein: CASSLVRGQGYEQYF
clone size: few; J gene: TRBJ1-2; V gene: TRBV28; CDR3 protein: CASSTGGGATNYGYTF
clone size: -; J gene: TRBJ2-1; V gene: TRBV29-1; CDR3 protein: CSVGASGGPSYNEQFF
clone size: -; J gene: TRBJ2-5; V gene: TRBV24-1; CDR3 protein: CATRGGAETQYF
clone size: -; J gene: TRBJ2-1; V gene: TRBV24-1; CDR3 protein: CATSEGNRGYNEQFF
clone size: -; J gene: TRBJ2-7; V gene: TRBV18; CDR3 protein: CASSPSLTGGTYEQYF
clone size: -; J gene: TRBJ1-3; V gene: TRBV4-3; CDR3 protein: CASSQQTGAGNTIYF
clone size: -; J gene: TRBJ2-2; V gene: TRBV6-4; CDR3 protein: CASSEVTPNTGELFF
clone size: -; J gene: TRBJ1-1; V gene: TRBV28; CDR3 protein: CASSLGTMTEAFF
clone size: -; J gene: TRBJ2-3; V gene: TRBV6-1; CDR3 protein: CASSESSGGPTDTQYF
clone size: -; J gene: TRBJ2-3; V gene: TRBV28; CDR3 protein: CASRGWGESSTDTQYF
clone size: -; J gene: TRBJ2-7; V gene: TRBV18; CDR3 protein: CASSPGRGDEQYF
clone size: -; J gene: TRBJ1-4; V gene: TRBV7-9; CDR3 protein: CASSRVAGSNEKLFF
clone size: -; J gene: TRBJ2-7; V gene: TRBV7-2; CDR3 protein: CASSSGGAGSYEQYF
clone size: -; J gene: TRBJ1-1; V gene: TRBV5-1; CDR3 protein: CASSTTGGTEAFF